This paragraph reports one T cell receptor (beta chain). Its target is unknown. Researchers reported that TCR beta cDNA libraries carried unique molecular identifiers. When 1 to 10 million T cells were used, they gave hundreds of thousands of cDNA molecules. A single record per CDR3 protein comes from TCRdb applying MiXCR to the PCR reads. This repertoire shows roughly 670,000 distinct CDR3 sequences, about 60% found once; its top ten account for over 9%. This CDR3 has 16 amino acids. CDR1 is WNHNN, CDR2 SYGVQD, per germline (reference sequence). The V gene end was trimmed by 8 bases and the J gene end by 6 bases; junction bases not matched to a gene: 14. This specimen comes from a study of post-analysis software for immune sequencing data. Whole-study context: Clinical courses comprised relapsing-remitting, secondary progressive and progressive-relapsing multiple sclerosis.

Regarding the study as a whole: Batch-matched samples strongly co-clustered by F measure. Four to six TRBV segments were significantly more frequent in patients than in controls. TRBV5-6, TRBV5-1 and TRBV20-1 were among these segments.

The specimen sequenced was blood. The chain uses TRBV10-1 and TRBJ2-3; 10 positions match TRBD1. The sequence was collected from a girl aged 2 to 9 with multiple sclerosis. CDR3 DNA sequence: TGCGCCAGCTACGGCTCCGACAGGGGGCTGTCGGATACGCAGTATTTT. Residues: CASYGSDRGLSDTQYF.